Shown below are 20 T cell receptor beta chains from a single sample sequenced in a study of OX40 agonist ivuxolimab in advanced cancers. Library creation used the immunoSEQ multiplex PCR assay. TCRdb's version of the immuneACCESS table is confined to in-frame rearrangements and falls short of the full clone set. An unresolved V gene accounts for under half of the shortfall where checked; the remainder is of unknown origin. The sample table holds over 55,000 clones, of which about 89% were seen once. In total, the top ten clones hold more than 13% of the sample. Sequences were derived from CD4+ or CD8+ T cells sorted from blood, sampled in a trial of the OX40 agonist ivuxolimab. These receptors were collected from an adult with an advanced solid tumor such as melanoma, head and neck, liver or kidney cancer.

This clone has a single count. The rearrangement links TRBV7-2 to TRBJ2-7; 9 bases match TRBD1. Losses at the gene ends were 4 bases for V and 5 bases for J; bases not matched to a gene: 6. Germline V gene sequence: CDR1 SGHTA, CDR2 FQGNSA. The CDR3 loop spans 14 amino acids. The CDR3 sequence: CASSSWTGENEQYF. DNA for the CDR3: TGTGCCAGCAGCTCTTGGACAGGGGAGAACGAGCAGTACTTC.

The chain employs TRBV18 and TRBJ1-5, with D possibly matching TRBD1 (5 bases). CDR1 and CDR2 from the germline V gene are KGHSH and LQKENI. The CDR3 contains 14 residues. Trimming shortened V by 3 bases and J by 4 bases, and 10 bases separated the two germline ends. In DNA form, the CDR3 reads TGTGCCAGCTCACCTCGGGGGGAGAATCAGCCCCAGCATTTT. It codes for CASSPRGENQPQHF.

The chain joins TRBV5-4 to TRBJ2-1; 11 bases map to TRBD2. The V gene's germline CDR1 is SGHNT and CDR2 YYREEE (reference sequence). With V trimmed by 3 bases and J by 9 bases, 5 bases remained unmatched. The CDR3 covers 14 residues. The CDR3: CASSSTSGSVEQFF. The CDR3 DNA sequence: TGTGCCAGCAGCTCTACTAGCGGGAGTGTTGAGCAGTTCTTC. The full variable domain, with the rest looked up from reference TRBV5-4 and TRBJ2-1, is ETGVTQSPTHLIKTRGQQVTLRCSSQSGHNTVSWYQQALGQGPQFIFQYYREEENGRGNFPPRFSGLQFPNYSSELNVNALELDDSALYLCASSSTSGSVEQFFGPGTRLTVL.

This clone was picked up a small number of times. This rearrangement joins TRBV7-9 to TRBJ2-7; TRBD1 might be the D (5 bases). Germline CDR1 and CDR2: SEHNR and FQNEAQ (reference sequence). The V gene lost 5 bases and the J gene lost 1 base, with 9 bases spanning the gap. The CDR3 totals 13 residues. CDR3 loop: CASSMTESYEQYF. CDR3 DNA: TGTGCCAGCAGCATGACAGAATCCTACGAGCAGTACTTC.

Here the CDR3 reads CASTQGVSYGYTF. CDR3 nucleotide sequence: TGTGCCAGTACACAGGGGGTTAGCTATGGCTACACCTTC. The chain couples TRBV5-4 to TRBJ1-2; 8 nucleotides match TRBD1. Per germline, CDR1 SGHNT and CDR2 YYREEE (reference sequence). The J segment lost 4 bases and the V segment lost 8 bases, leaving 7 bases of the junction unmatched. This CDR3 has 13 residues.

V usage is TRBV9 and J usage is TRBJ1-2; TRBD1 agrees at 7 bases. With V trimmed by 1 base and J by 4 bases, 10 bases remained unmatched. The V gene's germline CDR1 is SGDLS and CDR2 YYNGEE. The CDR3 totals 16 residues. CDR3 loop: CASSVLQGLDSYGYTF. For the CDR3, the DNA is TGTGCCAGCAGCGTACTACAGGGGTTGGATTCCTATGGCTACACCTTC.

This chain uses TRBV27 with TRBJ2-7; the D call may be TRBD1 or TRBD2 (5 bases each). The CDR3 length is 13 residues. CDR1 is MNHEY and CDR2 is SMNVEV in the germline V gene (reference sequence). Trimming removed 5 bases at V and 3 bases at J, with 11 bases between. The CDR3 region is CASSPGRRYEQYF. CDR3 bases: TGTGCCAGCAGTCCGGGACGCCGCTACGAGCAGTACTTC.

The rearrangement uses TRBV7-9 and TRBJ2-6, with D hard to call. Trimming stripped 5 bases from V and 2 bases from J, with 13 bases between. The CDR3 has 16 amino acids. Germline CDR1 reads SEHNR; CDR2 reads FQNEAQ (reference sequence). CDR3 in DNA: TGTGCCAGCAGCCCAAATAGTATGCCTGGGGCCAACGTCCTGACTTTC. It yields the protein CASSPNSMPGANVLTF.

The V and J genes are TRBV29-1 and TRBJ2-5; 8 nucleotides align to TRBD1. The germline gives CDR1 SQVTM, CDR2 ANQGSEA. The CDR3 loop spans 13 amino acids. V shed 7 bases, J shed 5 bases, and the junction held 9 bases outside the gene matches. The CDR3 nucleotides are TGCAGCGCCAGGACAGGGCCGGGTGAGACCCAGTACTTC. This encodes CSARTGPGETQYF.

The V gene is TRBV28, the J gene TRBJ1-5; D is perhaps TRBD1 (6 bases). There are 11 residues in the CDR3. CDR1 and CDR2 (germline): MDHEN, SYDVKM. CDR3 region: CVCARGEAQHF. CDR3 in DNA: TGTGTCTGCGCCAGGGGTGAGGCCCAGCATTTT.

This clone was seen just once. The gene calls are TRBV28 and TRBJ2-3; the match to TRBD1 covers 7 bases. This CDR3 is built from 15 residues. The V and J ends lost 6 bases and 6 bases, in that order; junction bases with no gene match: 12. Germline CDR1 MDHEN, CDR2 SYDVKM. The chain's CDR3 is CASRPTGAPPDTQYF. The DNA of the CDR3 is TGTGCCAGCAGGCCTACAGGGGCCCCGCCGGATACGCAGTATTTT.

J is TRBJ1-1 and V is TRBV11-2, with 10 bases aligning to TRBD1. This CDR3 has 16 residues. The germline CDR1 and CDR2 sequences are SGHAT and FQNNGV. V was pared by 3 bases and J by 4 bases, with 8 bases of the junction left unmatched. This CDR3 is CASSFTWGQGSTEAFF. CDR3 sequence (DNA): TGTGCCAGCAGCTTTACTTGGGGACAGGGGTCCACTGAAGCTTTCTTT.

The gene calls are TRBV11-3 and TRBJ1-1; D uncertain. CDR3 size: 11 residues. V gave up 2 bases and J gave up 8 bases, with 6 bases separating them. CDR1 and CDR2 (germline): SGHNT, YENEEA. The CDR3 DNA reads as TGTGCCAGCAGCTTAACTAGGGAAGCTTTCTTT. It yields the protein CASSLTREAFF. The full variable domain, its missing parts supplied by reference TRBV11-3 and TRBJ1-1, is EAGVVQSPRYKIIEKKQPVAFWCNPISGHNTLYWYLQNLGQGPELLIRYENEEAVDDSQLPKDRFSAERLKGVDSTLKIQPAELGDSAVYLCASSLTREAFFGQGTRLTVV.

This sequence joins TRBV5-1 and TRBJ2-7; TRBD1 agrees at 9 bases. Trimming at V came to 0 bases and at J to 2 bases, leaving 3 bases not matched to a gene. The germline gives CDR1 SGHRS, CDR2 YFSETQ. This CDR3 spans 15 amino acids. DNA for the CDR3: TGCGCCAGCAGCTTGGCTGGGACAGGGACCTACGAGCAGTACTTC. Its protein product is CASSLAGTGTYEQYF.

The gene calls are TRBV27 and TRBJ2-7, with D unresolved. This CDR3 is 14 amino acids long. The V end lost 11 bases, the J end lost 3 bases, and 20 bases lay between the germline ends. Germline CDR1 MNHEY, CDR2 SMNVEV (reference sequence). The CDR3 DNA follows: TGTGCCGGGCCCACAAAACAATCTGGCTACGAGCAGTACTTC. Protein sequence: CAGPTKQSGYEQYF.

V usage is TRBV2 and J usage is TRBJ2-3, with 7 bases that match TRBD2. The length of the CDR3 is 16 residues. J was trimmed by 1 base and V by 7 bases; bases with no gene match: 11. The germline gives CDR1 SNHLY, CDR2 FYNNEI. Here the CDR3 reads CASKREGLKGTDTQYF. The CDR3 DNA reads TGTGCCAGCAAGAGGGAGGGCCTCAAGGGCACAGATACGCAGTATTTT.

This chain uses TRBV5-1 with TRBJ2-3, with D possibly being TRBD2 (5 bases). Germline lookup yields CDR1 SGHRS and CDR2 YFSETQ. CDR3 length equals 15 residues. Between the trimmed V and J ends, which lost 4 bases and 2 bases, there was a span of 14 bases. Here the CDR3 DNA reads TGCGCCAGCAGCCGTTTGTCGGGGAACACAGATACGCAGTATTTT. This encodes CASSRLSGNTDTQYF.

This chain connects TRBV20-1 to TRBJ1-4; D call uncertain. This CDR3 is 11 amino acids long. Germline CDR1 and CDR2: DFQATT and SNEGSKA (reference sequence). The V end was cut by 6 bases, the J end by 8 bases, with 10 bases between. Here the CDR3 reads CSATGREKLFF. The DNA for the CDR3 is TGCAGTGCCACGGGTCGAGAAAAACTGTTTTTT.

This clone was counted only a few times. The chain links TRBV6-6 to TRBJ2-7, with unresolved D. The ends were cut back, 10 bases at V and 0 bases at J, with 7 bases in the middle. Germline CDR1 MNHNY, CDR2 SVGAGI (reference sequence). This CDR3 is 11 amino acids long. The DNA of the CDR3 is TGTGCCATCTGTAGCTCCTACGAGCAGTACTTC. The encoded protein is CAICSSYEQYF.

V is TRBV6-5 and J is TRBJ2-3; TRBD2 aligns across 9 bases. This CDR3 contains 15 residues. From germline, CDR1 is MNHEY and CDR2 SVGAGI. The junction had 0 bases not matched to a gene; V was cut back by 2 bases and J by 0 bases. The CDR3 DNA reads as TGTGCCAGCAGTTACACTAGCGGGAGCACAGATACGCAGTATTTT. Translated, it gives CASSYTSGSTDTQYF.